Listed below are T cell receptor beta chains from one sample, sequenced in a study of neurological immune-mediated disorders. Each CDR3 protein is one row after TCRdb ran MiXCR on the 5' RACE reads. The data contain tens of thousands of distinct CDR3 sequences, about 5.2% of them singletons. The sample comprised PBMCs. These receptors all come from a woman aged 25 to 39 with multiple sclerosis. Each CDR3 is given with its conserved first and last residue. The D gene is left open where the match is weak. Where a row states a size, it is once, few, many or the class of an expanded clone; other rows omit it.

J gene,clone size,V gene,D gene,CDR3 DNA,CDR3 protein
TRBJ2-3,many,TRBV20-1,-,TGCAGTGCAACCGGCAGCTGGGATACGCAGTATTTT,CSATGSWDTQYF
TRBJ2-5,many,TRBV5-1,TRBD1,TGCGCCAGCAGCTTGAGGGACAGGGCTCAAGAGACCCAGTACTTC,CASSLRDRAQETQYF
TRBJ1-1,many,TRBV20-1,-,TGCAGTGCTAGTAACCGCAACACTGAAGCTTTCTTT,CSASNRNTEAFF
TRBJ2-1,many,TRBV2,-,TGTGCCAGCAGTGGAGGACATATTTCGCAGTTCTTC,CASSGGHISQFF
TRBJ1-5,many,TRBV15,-,TGTGCCACCAGCAGAGATTATGCCAGCGAGGGCCGAGGTCAGCCCCAGCATTTT,CATSRDYASEGRGQPQHF
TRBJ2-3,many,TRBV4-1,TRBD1,TGCGCCAGCAGCCAAGTTTGGACAGGGGAGATTTATACGCAGTATTTT,CASSQVWTGEIYTQYF
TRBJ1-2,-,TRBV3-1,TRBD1,TGTGCCAGCAGCCAAGATGCGTCAGGGGGTTTCTATGGCTACACCTTC,CASSQDASGGFYGYTF
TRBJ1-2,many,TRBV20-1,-,TGCAGTGCCCGAAGGGAGGGTGATGGCTACACCTTC,CSARREGDGYTF
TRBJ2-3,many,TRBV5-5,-,TGTGCCAGCAGCTCCCCGGGACCGACCACAGATACGCAGTATTTT,CASSSPGPTTDTQYF
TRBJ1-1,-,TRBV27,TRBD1,TGTGCCAGCAGTTTATTCTCAGGGGGAAGGACTGAAGCTTTCTTT,CASSLFSGGRTEAFF
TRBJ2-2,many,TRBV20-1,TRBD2,TGCAGTGCTAGAGATCCCGGACGGGGGGCCGGGGAGCTGTTTTTT,CSARDPGRGAGELFF
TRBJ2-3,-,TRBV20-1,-,TGCAGTGCTAACCGGGACGCCGGTGGTGGGAATACGCAGTATTTT,CSANRDAGGGNTQYF
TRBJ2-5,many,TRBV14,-,TGTGCCAGCAGCTCCCGGGCCTGGCCTTCGGAGGGGGAGACCCAGTACTTC,CASSSRAWPSEGETQYF
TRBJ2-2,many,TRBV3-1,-,TGTGCCAGCAGCCAAGTATCCCTCGCCGGGGAGCTGTTTTTT,CASSQVSLAGELFF
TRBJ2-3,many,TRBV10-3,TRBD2,TGTGCCATCAGGATTAGCGGGGGCACAGATACGCAGTATTTT,CAIRISGGTDTQYF
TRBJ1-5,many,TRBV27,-,TGTGCCAGCAGTCTTCAGGGTTCGTATCAGCCCCAGCATTTT,CASSLQGSYQPQHF
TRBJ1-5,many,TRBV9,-,TGTGCCAGCAGCGCCAGAGATAGCAATCAGCCCCAGCATTTT,CASSARDSNQPQHF
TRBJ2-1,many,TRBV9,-,TGTGCCAGCAGTAAAGTAGTGGGGGACGGGGGGCAGTTCTTC,CASSKVVGDGGQFF
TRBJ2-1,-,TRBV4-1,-,TGCGCCAGCAGCCAGGTTCGATTGACTAGGCCCTACAATGAGCAGTTCTTC,CASSQVRLTRPYNEQFF
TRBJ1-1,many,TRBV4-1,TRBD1,TGCGCCAGCAGCCGACAGGGGGTGAACACTGAAGCTTTCTTT,CASSRQGVNTEAFF
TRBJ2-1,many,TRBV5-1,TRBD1,TGCGCCAGCAGCTTCTTAGCGGGACAGGGGAATGAGCAGTTCTTC,CASSFLAGQGNEQFF
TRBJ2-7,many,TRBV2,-,TGTGCCAGCAGGACCCCCCCGGGGACATATCCCCAATTCGAGCAGTACTTC,CASRTPPGTYPQFEQYF
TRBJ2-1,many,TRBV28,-,TGTGCCAGCAGTTCTCCCCGGAGCTCCTACAATGAGCAGTTCTTC,CASSSPRSSYNEQFF
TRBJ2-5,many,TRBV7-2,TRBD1,TGTGCCAGCAGCTTAGCGCAAGGGGACAGGGGGCGTGAGACCCAGTACTTC,CASSLAQGDRGRETQYF
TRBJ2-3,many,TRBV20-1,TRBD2,TGCAGTGCTAGCGGCCAGCGGGAATCGTTGGATACGCAGTATTTT,CSASGQRESLDTQYF
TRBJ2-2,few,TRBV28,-,TGTGCCAGCACGGCGTCTAGCTGGGCCGGGGAGCTGTTTTTT,CASTASSWAGELFF
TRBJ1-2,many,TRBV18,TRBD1,TGTGCCAGCTCACAATACAGGGGGTCGTCCCCTTATGGCTACACCTTC,CASSQYRGSSPYGYTF
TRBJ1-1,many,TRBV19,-,TGTGCCAGTAGTTGGGACCGACGGGGCACTGAAGCTTTCTTT,CASSWDRRGTEAFF
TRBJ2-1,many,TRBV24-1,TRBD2,TGTGCCACCAGTGAGGATAGACTAGCGGGAGGTTCATCCAATGAGCAGTTCTTC,CATSEDRLAGGSSNEQFF
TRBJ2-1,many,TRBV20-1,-,TGCAGTGCGTCGAGGAGCGGGCCTAACAATGAGCAGTTCTTC,CSASRSGPNNEQFF
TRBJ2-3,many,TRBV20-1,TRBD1,TGCAGTGCTACGACAGGGAGCACAGATACGCAGTATTTT,CSATTGSTDTQYF
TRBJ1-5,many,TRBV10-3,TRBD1,TGTGCCATCGGACAGGGGCCTAATCAGCCCCAGCATTTT,CAIGQGPNQPQHF
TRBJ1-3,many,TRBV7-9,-,TGTGCCAGCAGCCAACCGGACGGTCGCCCCTCTGGAAACACCATATATTTT,CASSQPDGRPSGNTIYF
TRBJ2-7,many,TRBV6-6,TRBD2,TGTGCCAGCAGTCCTCTCCGTGGACTAGCGGGGGGGAACTACGAGCAGTACTTC,CASSPLRGLAGGNYEQYF
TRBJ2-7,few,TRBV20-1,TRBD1,TGCAGTGCTAGGCCCTACGAGGGACAGTTATCTGAGCAGTACTTC,CSARPYEGQLSEQYF
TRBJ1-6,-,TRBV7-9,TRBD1,TGTGCCAGCAGCTTAACAGGGGGCGGATCAACCCTCAACTTT,CASSLTGGGSTLNF